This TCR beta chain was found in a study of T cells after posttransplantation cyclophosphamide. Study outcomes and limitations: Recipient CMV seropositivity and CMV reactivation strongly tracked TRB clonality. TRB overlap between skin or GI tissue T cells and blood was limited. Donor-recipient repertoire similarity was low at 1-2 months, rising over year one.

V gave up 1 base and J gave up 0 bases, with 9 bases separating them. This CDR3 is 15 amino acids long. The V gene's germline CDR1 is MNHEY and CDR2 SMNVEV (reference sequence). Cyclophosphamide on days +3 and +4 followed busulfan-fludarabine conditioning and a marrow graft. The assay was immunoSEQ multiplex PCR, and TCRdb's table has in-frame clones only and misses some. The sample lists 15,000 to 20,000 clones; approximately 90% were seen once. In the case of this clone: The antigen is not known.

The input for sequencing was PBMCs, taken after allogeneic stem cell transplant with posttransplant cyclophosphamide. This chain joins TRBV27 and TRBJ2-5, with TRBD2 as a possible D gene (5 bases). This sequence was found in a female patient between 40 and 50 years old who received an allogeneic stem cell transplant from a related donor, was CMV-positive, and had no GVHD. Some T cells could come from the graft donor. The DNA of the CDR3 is TGTGCCAGCAGTTTATTCGGGAAATACCAAGAGACCCAGTACTTC. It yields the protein CASSLFGKYQETQYF.